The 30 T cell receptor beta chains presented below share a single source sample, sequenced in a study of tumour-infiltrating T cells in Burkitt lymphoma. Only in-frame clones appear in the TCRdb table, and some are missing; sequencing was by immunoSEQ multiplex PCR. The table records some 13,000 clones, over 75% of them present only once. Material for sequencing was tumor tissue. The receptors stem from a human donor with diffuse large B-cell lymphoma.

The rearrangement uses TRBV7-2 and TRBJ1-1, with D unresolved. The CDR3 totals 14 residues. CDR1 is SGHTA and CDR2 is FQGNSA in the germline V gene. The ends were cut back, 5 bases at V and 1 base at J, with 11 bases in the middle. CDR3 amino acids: CASSPQTGNTEAFF. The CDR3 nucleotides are TGTGCCAGCAGCCCGCAGACGGGGAACACTGAAGCTTTCTTT. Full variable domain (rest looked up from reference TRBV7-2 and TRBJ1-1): GAGVSQSPSNKVTEKGKDVELRCDPISGHTALYWYRQSLGQGLEFLIYFQGNSAPDKSGLPSDRFSAERTGGSVSTLTIQRTQQEDSAVYLCASSPQTGNTEAFFGQGTRLTVV.

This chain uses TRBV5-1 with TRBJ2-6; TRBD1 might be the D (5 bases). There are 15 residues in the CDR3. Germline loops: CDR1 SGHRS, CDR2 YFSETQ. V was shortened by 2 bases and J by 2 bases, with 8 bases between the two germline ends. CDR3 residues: CASSFEGAGANVLTF. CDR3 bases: TGCGCCAGCAGCTTTGAAGGGGCTGGGGCCAACGTCCTGACTTTC.

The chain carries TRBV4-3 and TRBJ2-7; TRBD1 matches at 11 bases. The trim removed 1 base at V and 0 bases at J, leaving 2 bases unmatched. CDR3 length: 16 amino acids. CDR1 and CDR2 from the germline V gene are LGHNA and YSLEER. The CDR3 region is CASSQGDRGYSYEQYF. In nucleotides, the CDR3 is TGCGCCAGCAGCCAAGGGGACAGGGGGTACTCCTACGAGCAGTACTTC.

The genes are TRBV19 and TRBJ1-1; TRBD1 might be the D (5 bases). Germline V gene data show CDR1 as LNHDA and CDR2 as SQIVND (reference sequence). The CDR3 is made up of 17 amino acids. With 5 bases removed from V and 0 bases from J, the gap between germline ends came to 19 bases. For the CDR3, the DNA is TGTGCCAGTAGTTATCTTATGGGCGGAGGGGTGAACACTGAAGCTTTCTTT. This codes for CASSYLMGGGVNTEAFF.

CDR3 nucleotides: TGTGCCAGTAGACCGACTTATAGCAATCAGCCCCAGCATTTT. Its translation: CASRPTYSNQPQHF. The rearrangement links TRBV28 to TRBJ1-5; D not resolved. Per the germline V gene, CDR1 is MDHEN and CDR2 is SYDVKM. CDR3 size: 14 residues. Between the trimmed V and J ends, which lost 9 bases and 0 bases, there was a span of 12 bases. Combining the CDR3 with reference TRBV28 and TRBJ1-5 gives the whole variable domain DVKVTQSSRYLVKRTGEKVFLECVQDMDHENMFWYRQDPGLGLRLIYFSYDVKMKEKGDIPEGYSVSREKKERFSLILESASTNQTSMYLCASRPTYSNQPQHFGDGTRLSIL.

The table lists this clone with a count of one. In nucleotides, the CDR3 is TGTGCCAGCAACCCAATAAAGGACGACCTCACGCAGTATTTT. As protein: CASNPIKDDLTQYF. The chain employs TRBV6-5 and TRBJ2-3; no reliable D call. Germline CDR1 is MNHEY and CDR2 is SVGAGI. The V end lost 7 bases, the J end lost 9 bases, and 20 bases lay between the germline ends. The length of the CDR3 is 14 residues.

The DNA for the CDR3 is TGTGCCATCAGTGGGGGACAGGGGGCTTTCCATTACGAGCAGTACTTC. This sequence encodes CAISGGQGAFHYEQYF. V usage is TRBV10-3 and J usage is TRBJ2-7; 12 bases are shared with TRBD1. Germline values: CDR1 ENHRY, CDR2 SYGVKD. V gave up 4 bases and J gave up 4 bases; unmatched junction bases: 8. The CDR3 is made up of 16 amino acids.

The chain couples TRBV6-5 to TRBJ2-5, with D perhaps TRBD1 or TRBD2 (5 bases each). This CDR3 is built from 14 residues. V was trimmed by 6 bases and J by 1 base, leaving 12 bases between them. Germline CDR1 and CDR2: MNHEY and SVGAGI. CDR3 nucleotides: TGTGCCAGCAGGGAAGGGACGGTCCAAGAGACCCAGTACTTC. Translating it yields CASREGTVQETQYF.

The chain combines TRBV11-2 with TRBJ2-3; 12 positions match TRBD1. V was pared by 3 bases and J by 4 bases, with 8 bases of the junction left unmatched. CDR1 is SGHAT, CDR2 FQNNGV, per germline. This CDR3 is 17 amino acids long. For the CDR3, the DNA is TGTGCCAGCAGCTTTTCTCCGGGACAGGGGGCTTCAGATACGCAGTATTTT. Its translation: CASSFSPGQGASDTQYF. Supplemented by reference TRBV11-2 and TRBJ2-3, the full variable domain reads EAGVAQSPRYKIIEKRQSVAFWCNPISGHATLYWYQQILGQGPKLLIQFQNNGVVDDSQLPKDRFSAERLKGVDSTLKIQPAKLEDSAVYLCASSFSPGQGASDTQYFGPGTRLTVL.

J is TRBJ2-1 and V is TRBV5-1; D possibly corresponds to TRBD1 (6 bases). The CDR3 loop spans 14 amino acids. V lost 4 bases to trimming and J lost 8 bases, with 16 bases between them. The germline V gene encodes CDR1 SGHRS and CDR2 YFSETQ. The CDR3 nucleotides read TGCGCCAGCAGCGGGACGAGGGGGTGGGATGAGCAGTTCTTC. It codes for CASSGTRGWDEQFF.

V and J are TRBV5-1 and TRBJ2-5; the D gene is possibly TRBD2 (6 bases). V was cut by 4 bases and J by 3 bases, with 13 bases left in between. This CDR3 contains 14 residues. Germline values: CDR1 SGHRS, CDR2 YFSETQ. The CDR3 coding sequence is TGCGCCAGCAGCCACGGGAGTGGGGAAGAGACCCAGTACTTC. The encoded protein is CASSHGSGEETQYF.

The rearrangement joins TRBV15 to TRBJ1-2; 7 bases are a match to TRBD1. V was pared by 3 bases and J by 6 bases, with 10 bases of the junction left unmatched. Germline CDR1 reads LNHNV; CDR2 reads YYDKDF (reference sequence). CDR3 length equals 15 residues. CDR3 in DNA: TGTGCCACCAGCAGGGGTCAGGGACAGTACAATGGCTACACCTTC. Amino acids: CATSRGQGQYNGYTF. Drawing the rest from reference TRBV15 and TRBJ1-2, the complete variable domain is DAMVIQNPRYQVTQFGKPVTLSCSQTLNHNVMYWYQQKSSQAPKLLFHYYDKDFNNEADTPDNFQSRRPNTSFCFLDIRSPGLGDTAMYLCATSRGQGQYNGYTFGSGTRLTVV.

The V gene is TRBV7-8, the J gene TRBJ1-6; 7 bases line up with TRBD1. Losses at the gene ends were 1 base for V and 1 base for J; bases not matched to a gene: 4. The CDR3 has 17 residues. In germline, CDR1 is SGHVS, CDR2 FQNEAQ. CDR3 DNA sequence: TGTGCCAGCAGCTTAGGTGCAGGGGGTTCCTATAATTCACCCCTCCACTTT. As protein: CASSLGAGGSYNSPLHF.

The CDR3 region is CASSTDTQYF. As DNA, the CDR3 is TGTGCCAGCAGTACAGATACGCAGTATTTT. This rearrangement joins TRBV2 to TRBJ2-3; D gene unclear. The CDR3 has 10 residues. The germline gives CDR1 SNHLY, CDR2 FYNNEI. Trimming took 5 bases from V and 3 from J, leaving 0 bases between them. Looking up the rest from reference TRBV2 and TRBJ2-3 gives the full variable domain: EPEVTQTPSHQVTQMGQEVILRCVPISNHLYFYWYRQILGQKVEFLVSFYNNEISEKSEIFDDQFSVERPDGSNFTLKIRSTKLEDSAMYFCASSTDTQYFGPGTRLTVL.

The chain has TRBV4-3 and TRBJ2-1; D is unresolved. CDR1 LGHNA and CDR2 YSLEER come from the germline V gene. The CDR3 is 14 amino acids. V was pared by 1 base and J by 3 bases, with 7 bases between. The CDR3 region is CASSQVEGYNEQFF. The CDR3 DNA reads TGCGCCAGCAGCCAAGTTGAAGGCTACAATGAGCAGTTCTTC.

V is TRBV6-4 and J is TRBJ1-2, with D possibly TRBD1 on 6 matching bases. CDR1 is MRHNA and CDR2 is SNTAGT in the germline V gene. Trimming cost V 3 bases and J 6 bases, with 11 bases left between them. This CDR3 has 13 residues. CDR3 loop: CASSEREGDGYTF. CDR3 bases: TGTGCCAGCAGTGAAAGAGAGGGGGATGGCTACACCTTC.

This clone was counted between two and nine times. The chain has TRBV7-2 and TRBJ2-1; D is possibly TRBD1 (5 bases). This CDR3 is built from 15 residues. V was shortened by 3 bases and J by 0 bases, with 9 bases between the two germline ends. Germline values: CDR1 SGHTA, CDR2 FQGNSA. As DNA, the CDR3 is TGTGCCAGCAGCTTTGACAGTAGCTCCTACAATGAGCAGTTCTTC. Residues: CASSFDSSSYNEQFF.

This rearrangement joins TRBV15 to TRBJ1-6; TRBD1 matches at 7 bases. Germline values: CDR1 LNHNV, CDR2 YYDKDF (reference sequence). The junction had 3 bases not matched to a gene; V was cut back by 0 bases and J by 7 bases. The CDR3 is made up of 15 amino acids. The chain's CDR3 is CATSREGDSNSPLHF. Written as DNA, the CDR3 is TGTGCCACCAGCAGAGAAGGGGACAGCAATTCACCCCTCCACTTT. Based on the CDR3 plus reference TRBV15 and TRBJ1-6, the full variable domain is DAMVIQNPRYQVTQFGKPVTLSCSQTLNHNVMYWYQQKSSQAPKLLFHYYDKDFNNEADTPDNFQSRRPNTSFCFLDIRSPGLGDTAMYLCATSREGDSNSPLHFGNGTRLTVT.

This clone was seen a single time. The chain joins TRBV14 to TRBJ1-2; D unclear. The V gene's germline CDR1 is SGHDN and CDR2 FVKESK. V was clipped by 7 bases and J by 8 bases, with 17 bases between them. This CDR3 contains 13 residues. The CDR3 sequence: CASNRSGAGGYTF. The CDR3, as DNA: TGTGCCAGCAACCGGTCGGGAGCGGGGGGCTACACCTTC.

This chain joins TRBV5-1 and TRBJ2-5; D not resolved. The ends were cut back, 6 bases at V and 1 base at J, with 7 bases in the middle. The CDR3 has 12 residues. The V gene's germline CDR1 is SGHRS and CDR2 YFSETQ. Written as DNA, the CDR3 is TGCGCCAGCAAGACGGCCCAAGAGACCCAGTACTTC. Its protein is CASKTAQETQYF. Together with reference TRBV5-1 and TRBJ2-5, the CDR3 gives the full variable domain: KAGVTQTPRYLIKTRGQQVTLSCSPISGHRSVSWYQQTPGQGLQFLFEYFSETQRNKGNFPGRFSGRQFSNSRSEMNVSTLELGDSALYLCASKTAQETQYFGPGTRLLVL.

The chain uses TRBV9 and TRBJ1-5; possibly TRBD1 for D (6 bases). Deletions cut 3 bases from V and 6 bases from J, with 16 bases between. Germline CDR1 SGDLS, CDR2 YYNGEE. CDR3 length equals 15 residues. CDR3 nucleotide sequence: TGTGCCAGCAGCGGGCCCGACAGGTTCCGTCAGCCCCAGCATTTT. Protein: CASSGPDRFRQPQHF.

The CDR3 bases are TGTGCCAGCAGCTTAGATCCGCTAGCGGGCACAGATACGCAGTATTTT. This codes for CASSLDPLAGTDTQYF. The chain recombines TRBV7-2 with TRBJ2-3; 7 bases agree with TRBD2. With V trimmed by 1 base and J by 1 base, 5 bases remained unmatched. Per the germline V gene, CDR1 is SGHTA and CDR2 is FQGNSA. The CDR3 is 16 amino acids.

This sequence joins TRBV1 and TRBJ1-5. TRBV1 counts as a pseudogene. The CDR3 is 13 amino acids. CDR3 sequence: CTPRAQEYQPQHF. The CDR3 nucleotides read TGCACCCCACGGGCGCAGGAGTATCAGCCCCAGCATTTT.

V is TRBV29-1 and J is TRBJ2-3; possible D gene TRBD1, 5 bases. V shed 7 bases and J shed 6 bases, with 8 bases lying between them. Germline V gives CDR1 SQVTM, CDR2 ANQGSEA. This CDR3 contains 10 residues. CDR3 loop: CSGGDDTQYF. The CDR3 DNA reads TGCAGCGGGGGCGATGATACGCAGTATTTT.

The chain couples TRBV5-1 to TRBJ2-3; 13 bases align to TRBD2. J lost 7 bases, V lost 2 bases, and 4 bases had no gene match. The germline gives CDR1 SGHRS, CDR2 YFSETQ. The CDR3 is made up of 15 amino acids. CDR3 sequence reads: CASSFTSGGGNTQYF. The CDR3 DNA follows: TGCGCCAGCAGCTTCACTAGCGGGGGGGGAAATACGCAGTATTTT.

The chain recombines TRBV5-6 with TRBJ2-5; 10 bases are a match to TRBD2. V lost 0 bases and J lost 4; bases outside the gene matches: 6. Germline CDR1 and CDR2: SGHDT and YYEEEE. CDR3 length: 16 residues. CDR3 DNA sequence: TGTGCCAGCAGCTTGGCCCCTAGCGGGGGACTAGAGACCCAGTACTTC. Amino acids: CASSLAPSGGLETQYF.

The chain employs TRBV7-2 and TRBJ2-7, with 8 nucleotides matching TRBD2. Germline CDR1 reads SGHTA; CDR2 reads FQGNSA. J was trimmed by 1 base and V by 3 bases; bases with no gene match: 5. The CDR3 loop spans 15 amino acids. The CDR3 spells CASSLGSGVSYEQYF. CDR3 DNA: TGTGCCAGCAGCTTGGGTAGCGGGGTTTCCTACGAGCAGTACTTC.

The CDR3 protein is CASSLGQLQGYEQYF. CDR3 coding DNA: TGTGCCAGCAGCTTAGGCCAACTACAGGGGTACGAGCAGTACTTC. This rearrangement joins TRBV13 to TRBJ2-7; TRBD1 matches 7 bases. This CDR3 spans 15 amino acids. The V gene end was trimmed by 0 bases and the J gene end by 4 bases; junction bases not matched to a gene: 6. Germline lookup yields CDR1 PRHDT and CDR2 FYEKMQ (reference sequence).

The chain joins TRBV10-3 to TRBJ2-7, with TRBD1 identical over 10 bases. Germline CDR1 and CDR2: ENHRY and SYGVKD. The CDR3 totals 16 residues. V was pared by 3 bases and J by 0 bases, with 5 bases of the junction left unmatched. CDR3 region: CAISERGTGVSYEQYF. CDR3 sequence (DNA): TGTGCCATCAGTGAAAGGGGGACAGGGGTCTCCTACGAGCAGTACTTC.

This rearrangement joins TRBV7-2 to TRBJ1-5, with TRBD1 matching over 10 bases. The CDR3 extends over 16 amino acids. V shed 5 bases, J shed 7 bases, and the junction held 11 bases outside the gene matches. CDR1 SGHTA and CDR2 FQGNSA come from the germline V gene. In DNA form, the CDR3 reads TGTGCCAGCAGCGTACGACAGGGGGCTTTGGAACAGCCCCAGCATTTT. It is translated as CASSVRQGALEQPQHF.